The rows below give T cell receptor beta chains drawn from one sample of a study of Graves' ophthalmopathy and Graves' hyperthyroidism. TCRdb analysed the multiplex PCR reads with MiXCR anew, one entry per CDR3 protein. The table includes about 370,000 distinct CDR3 sequences, 17% detected once. Source material: peripheral blood. These receptor sequences come from an adult woman with stable Graves' hyperthyroidism. Each CDR3 is given with its conserved first and last residue. Fields, in order: V gene, D gene, clone size, J gene, CDR3 DNA, CDR3 protein. D genes are given only for firm matches. Clone sizes are given selectively: once, few, many, or a class where the clone is expanded.

TRBV7-2	-	many	TRBJ2-3	TGTGCCAGCAGCTTAGCGCCGGCAGATACGCAGTATTTT	CASSLAPADTQYF
TRBV12-3/TRBV12-4	-	-	TRBJ1-5	TGTGCCAGCAGTTTGTTCTCCGTGTCTTATAGCAATCAGCCCCAGCATTTT	CASSLFSVSYSNQPQHF
TRBV10-3	TRBD2	few	TRBJ2-7	TGTGCCTCTTTGGGGACTAGCGGGAAGAACGAGCAGTACTTC	CASLGTSGKNEQYF
TRBV29-1	-	many	TRBJ1-1	TGCAGCGTCCTTGGAGTTCTGACCTCTGAAGCTTTCTTT	CSVLGVLTSEAFF
TRBV11-2	-	few	TRBJ1-1	TGTGCCACCGGGACTCTGGCTTTCTTT	CATGTLAFF
TRBV6-5	TRBD2	many	TRBJ2-2	TGTGCCAGCAGTTGGGGGACTAGCGGCACCGGGGAGCTGTTTTTT	CASSWGTSGTGELFF
TRBV12-3/TRBV12-4	-	many	TRBJ1-4	TGTGCCAGCAGACAGGGAACTAATGAAAAACTGTTTTTT	CASRQGTNEKLFF
TRBV3-1	TRBD1	-	TRBJ2-7	TGTGCCAGCAGCCAAGATAAGTCGGCCGGGACAGGGCGGAGGTCCTACGAGCAGTACTTC	CASSQDKSAGTGRRSYEQYF
TRBV2	-	many	TRBJ1-1	TGTGCCAGCAGTGAAGCACGTTACACTGAAGCTTTCTTT	CASSEARYTEAFF
TRBV5-6	-	many	TRBJ1-6	TGTGCCAGCAGCTTTTCCCGTGATTCACCCCTCCACTTT	CASSFSRDSPLHF
TRBV28	TRBD2	-	TRBJ2-7	TGTGCCAGCAGATTGAGCGGGGGAACGGGGGAGCAGTACTTC	CASRLSGGTGEQYF
TRBV6-1	-	-	TRBJ1-1	TGTGCCAGCAGTGAGGGCCCTAAAGCTTTCTTT	CASSEGPKAFF
TRBV6-2/TRBV6-3	TRBD2	many	TRBJ2-2	TGTGCCAGCAGCTGGACTAGCGGGGCGACGAACACCGGGGAGCTGTTTTTT	CASSWTSGATNTGELFF
TRBV5-5	-	many	TRBJ2-6	TGTGCCAGCAGCTTCCCAGGCTCTGGGGCCAACGTCCTGACTTTC	CASSFPGSGANVLTF
TRBV7-2	-	many	TRBJ1-3	TGTGCCAGCAGCTTGGCCCAAGCCGGAAACACCATATATTTT	CASSLAQAGNTIYF
TRBV2	-	once	TRBJ1-5	TGTGCCAGCAGCGATGCAGGGGATCAGCCCCAGCATTTT	CASSDAGDQPQHF
TRBV12-3/TRBV12-4	-	many	TRBJ2-5	TGTGCCAGCAGTTTCAGGGTCGAGGGGGCCCAGTACTTC	CASSFRVEGAQYF
TRBV25-1	TRBD2	many	TRBJ2-7	TGTGCCAGCAGTGACGATAGCGGGGGATCCTACGAGCAGTACTTC	CASSDDSGGSYEQYF
TRBV6-1	-	many	TRBJ1-2	TGTGCCAGCAGGCCGACAGCGAACTATGGCTACACCTTC	CASRPTANYGYTF
TRBV2	-	-	TRBJ2-7	TGTGCCAGCCGCAGGGAGGTCTCCTACGAGCAGTACTTC	CASRREVSYEQYF
TRBV2	TRBD2	many	TRBJ2-7	TGTGCCTGTACCTTAGCGGGAGGCCCCTACGAGCAGTACTTC	CACTLAGGPYEQYF
TRBV7-8	-	many	TRBJ2-7	TGTGCCAGCAGCGGAACCGGGACGGCGAGCTCCTACGAGCAGTACTTC	CASSGTGTASSYEQYF
TRBV5-1	-	many	TRBJ2-2	TGCGCCAGCCACCGAGGGGGATCGAAGGGGGAGCTGTTTTTT	CASHRGGSKGELFF
TRBV7-9	-	-	TRBJ2-7	TGTGCCAGCAGCCGAGACGGTGGGGAGCAGTACTTC	CASSRDGGEQYF
TRBV20-1	-	many	TRBJ2-7	TGCAGTGCTCCCATCGGGGGCCGGGAGCAGTACTTC	CSAPIGGREQYF
TRBV2	TRBD1	many	TRBJ1-1	TGTGCCAGCAGCGACACAGGGGACACTGAAGCTTTCTTT	CASSDTGDTEAFF